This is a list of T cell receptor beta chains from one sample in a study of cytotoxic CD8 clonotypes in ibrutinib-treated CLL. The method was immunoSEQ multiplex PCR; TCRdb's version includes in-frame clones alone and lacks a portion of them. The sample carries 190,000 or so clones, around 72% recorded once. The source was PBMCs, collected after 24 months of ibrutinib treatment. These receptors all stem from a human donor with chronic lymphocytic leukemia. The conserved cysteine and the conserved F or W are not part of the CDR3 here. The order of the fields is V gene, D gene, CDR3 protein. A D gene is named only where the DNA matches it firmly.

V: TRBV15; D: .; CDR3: ATSTKGLAVYQETQY
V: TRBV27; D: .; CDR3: ASNSQGGETQY
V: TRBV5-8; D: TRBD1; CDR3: ASRAGGFTSRQPQH
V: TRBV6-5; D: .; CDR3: ASSYGTFSGANVLT
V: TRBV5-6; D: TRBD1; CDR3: ASSLSFGTGIYNEQF
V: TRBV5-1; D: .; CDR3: ASSLRGAGGSYNEQF
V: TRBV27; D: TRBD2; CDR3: ASSPTGTSGSYEQY
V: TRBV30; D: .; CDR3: AWNYRGSYT
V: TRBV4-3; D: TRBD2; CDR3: ASSQGPLLAGRPGELF
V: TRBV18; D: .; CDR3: ASSPGGTATDTQY
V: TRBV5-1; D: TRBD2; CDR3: ASSLVPSGSGGTQY
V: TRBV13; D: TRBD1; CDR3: ASSPAGQVYEQY
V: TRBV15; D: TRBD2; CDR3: ATSRDRLAGGRQF
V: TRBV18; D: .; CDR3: ASSPRDFGSVTDTQY
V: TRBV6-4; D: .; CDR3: ASSVLGGSTGELF
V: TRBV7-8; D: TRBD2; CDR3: ASSPTVAGGPPSYEQY
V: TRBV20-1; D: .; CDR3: TNQGNTEAF
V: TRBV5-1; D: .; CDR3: ASSLGGLAF
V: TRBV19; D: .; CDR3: ASSVARTGELF
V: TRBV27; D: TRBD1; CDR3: ASSFLKTGGNEQF
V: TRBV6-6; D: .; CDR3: ASSYGGNGYT
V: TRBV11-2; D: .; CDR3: ASSLTGNSNQPQH
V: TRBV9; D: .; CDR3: ASSVGGTQETQY
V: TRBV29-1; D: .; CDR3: SVGKNTEAF
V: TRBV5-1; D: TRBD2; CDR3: ASSPSGVQETQY
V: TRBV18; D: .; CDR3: ASSDDRNQPQH
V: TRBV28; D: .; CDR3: ASSSRDRGLQPQH
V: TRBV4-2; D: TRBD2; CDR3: ASSQVQLAGVTYEQY
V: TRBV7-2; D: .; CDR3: ASRMGWDYGYT
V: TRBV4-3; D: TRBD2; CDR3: ASSRLAVGNRLNEQF
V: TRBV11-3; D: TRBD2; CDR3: ASSRGSGAEQF
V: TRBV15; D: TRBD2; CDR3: ATNKYRTSYNEQF
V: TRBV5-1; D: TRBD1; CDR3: ASSLGTGQAPNYGYT
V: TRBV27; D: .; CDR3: ASSISGNAYNEQF
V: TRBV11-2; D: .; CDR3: ASSPFSGELF
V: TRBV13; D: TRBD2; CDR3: ASSSRGTSGSTDTQY
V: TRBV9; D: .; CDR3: ASSVGAGAYEQY
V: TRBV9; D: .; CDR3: ASSVDAGRAYEQY
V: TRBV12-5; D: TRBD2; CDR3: ASGLEGTSMN
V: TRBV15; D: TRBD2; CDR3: ATSRDRQGGDYEQY
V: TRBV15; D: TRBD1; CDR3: ATSRKRQGAHEQY
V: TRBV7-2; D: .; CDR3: ASSSTAGENYGYT